The 17 T cell receptor beta chains presented below share a single source sample, sequenced in a study of metastatic and nonmetastatic thyroid tumors. TCRdb called clones again from the PCR reads with MiXCR. The sample carries about 30,000 clones, 20% to 30% recorded once. Every patient underwent thyroid surgery untreated. The sample consisted of blood. The receptors shown here come from a female donor with papillary thyroid cancer or a benign thyroid nodule (not recorded which). Some clones in this sample may be carry-over from other donors' samples.

This clone was observed many times. The V gene is TRBV30, the J gene TRBJ2-3, with 10 bases aligning to TRBD2. Per germline, CDR1 GTSNPN and CDR2 SVGIG (reference sequence). The CDR3 has 14 amino acids. The trim removed 3 bases at V and 2 bases at J, leaving 2 bases unmatched. The CDR3 spells CAWRLAGHTDTQYF. The CDR3 nucleotides are TGTGCCTGGAGACTAGCGGGGCACACAGATACGCAGTATTTT.

About this clone: A read error may produce the germline difference seen at one junction end. The chain links TRBV7-8 to TRBJ1-1, with D uncertain. The germline gives CDR1 SGHVS, CDR2 FQNEAQ. The CDR3 covers 15 residues. The CDR3 region is CAISPPYTLNTEAFF. CDR3 DNA sequence: TGTGCCATCAGCCCCCCATACACTCTCAACACTGAAGCTTTCTTT.

The V and J genes are TRBV7-9 and TRBJ1-1; 12 bases line up with TRBD1. Per germline, CDR1 SEHNR and CDR2 FQNEAQ (reference sequence). This CDR3 is 15 amino acids long. After removal of 0 bases from V and 6 bases from J, the junction contained 2 bases not matched to a gene. CDR3 in amino acids: CASSLAGQGAPEAFF. CDR3 bases: TGTGCCAGCAGCTTAGCGGGACAGGGGGCTCCTGAAGCTTTCTTT. The full variable domain, in which reference TRBV7-9 and TRBJ1-1 provide the parts outside the CDR3, is DTGVSQNPRHKITKRGQNVTFRCDPISEHNRLYWYRQTLGQGPEFLTYFQNEAQLEKSRLLSDRFSAERPKGSFSTLEIQRTEQGDSAMYLCASSLAGQGAPEAFFGQGTRLTVV.

This clone has ten or more counts. This sequence joins TRBV2 and TRBJ2-1; TRBD2 aligns across 8 bases. CDR1 and CDR2 from the germline V gene are SNHLY and FYNNEI. The CDR3 consists of 12 residues. V lost 7 bases, J lost 15 bases, and 11 bases stayed unmatched. CDR3: CASIPRAGGTFF. The CDR3 bases are TGTGCCAGCATCCCTCGGGCGGGAGGAACGTTCTTC.

The chain carries TRBV5-1 and TRBJ1-2, with D tentatively TRBD1 (5 bases). CDR1 and CDR2 (germline): SGHRS, YFSETQ. This CDR3 region has 14 residues. V was pared by 1 base and J by 3 bases, with 10 bases between. CDR3: CASSLYGADYGYTF. The CDR3, as DNA: TGCGCCAGCAGCTTGTATGGGGCAGACTATGGCTACACCTTC.

V and J are TRBV12-5 and TRBJ2-7; D might be TRBD1 (6 bases). Trimming removed 7 bases at V and 6 bases at J, with 13 bases between. Per germline, CDR1 LGHNT and CDR2 FRNRAP. The CDR3 is 12 residues long. The DNA for the CDR3 is TGTGCTAGTGTTACAGGGCTGGTCGAGCAGTACTTC. Protein product: CASVTGLVEQYF.

This clone was recorded at least ten times. The chain recombines TRBV28 with TRBJ2-7, with no clear D. Trimming took off 3 bases at V and 0 bases at J, with 12 bases between the two ends. CDR3 length equals 15 residues. Germline values: CDR1 MDHEN, CDR2 SYDVKM. The CDR3 sequence: CASSFGDIGSYEQYF. In DNA form, the CDR3 reads TGTGCCAGCAGTTTCGGAGACATCGGCTCCTACGAGCAGTACTTC.

This clone was observed a few times. This chain uses TRBV6-2 or TRBV6-3 with TRBJ1-2, with a weak D call TRBD1 (5 bases). CDR1 is MNHEY, CDR2 SVGEGT, per germline. V dropped 6 bases and J dropped 4 bases, with 18 bases sitting between them. The CDR3 totals 15 residues. The CDR3 loop reads CASSRRSTASYGYTF. CDR3 DNA sequence: TGTGCCAGCAGCCGAAGATCGACAGCTTCCTATGGCTACACCTTC.

This clone was seen ten or more times. The chain uses TRBV20-1 and TRBJ2-7; a possible D gene is TRBD1 (5 bases). The ends were cut back, 3 bases at V and 2 bases at J, with 11 bases in the middle. This CDR3 has 13 residues. Germline CDR1 and CDR2: DFQATT and SNEGSKA (reference sequence). CDR3 sequence: CSASRWGTYEQYF. The CDR3 DNA reads as TGCAGTGCTAGTCGTTGGGGCACCTACGAGCAGTACTTC.

This clone occurred many times. V and J are TRBV12-3 or TRBV12-4 and TRBJ2-3; 8 bases match TRBD1. V shed 2 bases, J shed 4 bases, and the junction held 5 bases outside the gene matches. The CDR3 covers 15 residues. The CDR3: CASSLILTGADTQYF. CDR3 nucleotide sequence: TGTGCCAGCAGTTTAATCTTGACAGGGGCAGATACGCAGTATTTT.

By proportion, this clone is medium-sized. This chain connects TRBV6-1 to TRBJ1-2; 8 positions agree with TRBD1. J gave up 5 bases and V 6 bases, and 8 bases lay outside the gene matches. CDR3 size: 14 residues. Germline CDR1 and CDR2: MNHNS and SASEGT. This chain's CDR3 is CASRRTGRGYGYTF. CDR3 bases: TGTGCCAGCAGGAGGACAGGGCGGGGGTATGGCTACACCTTC.

This clone was seen ten or more times. This sequence joins TRBV12-3 or TRBV12-4 and TRBJ1-5; no clear D. Trimming stripped 1 base from V and 1 base from J, with 5 bases between. The CDR3 contains 14 residues. CDR3 nucleotide sequence: TGTGCCAGCAGTTTAGTAGGGAGCAATCAGCCCCAGCATTTT. It encodes CASSLVGSNQPQHF.

This clone was seen repeatedly, ten times or more. This rearrangement joins TRBV11-3 to TRBJ2-3; D remains unclear. CDR1 SGHNT and CDR2 YENEEA come from the germline V gene. Trimming cost V 2 bases and J 5 bases, with 5 bases left between them. The CDR3 extends over 12 amino acids. The CDR3 DNA reads TGTGCCAGCAGCTTAAGGGTAGATACGCAGTATTTT. This translates into CASSLRVDTQYF.

This chain connects TRBV7-9 to TRBJ1-1; D call uncertain. Trimming pared 5 bases from V and 7 bases from J, leaving 14 bases between. Germline V gene sequence: CDR1 SEHNR, CDR2 FQNEAQ (reference sequence). The CDR3 has 13 amino acids. DNA for the CDR3: TGTGCCAGCAGCGTTGCTTTGGATGGTGAAGCTTTCTTT. Its protein product is CASSVALDGEAFF.

This clone is categorized as medium-sized. This chain joins TRBV28 and TRBJ2-7; D unclear. CDR1 is MDHEN and CDR2 is SYDVKM in the germline V gene. This CDR3 region has 13 residues. Trimming removed 6 bases from V and 3 bases from J, with 12 bases in between. CDR3 region: CASRFGSNYEQYF. CDR3 DNA: TGTGCCAGCAGGTTTGGGTCCAACTACGAGCAGTACTTC.

This clone was seen at least ten times. This sequence joins TRBV7-9 and TRBJ2-5; 10 positions agree with TRBD2. The ends lost 5 bases at V and 2 bases at J; junction bases unmatched: 8. Per the germline V gene, CDR1 is SEHNR and CDR2 is FQNEAQ (reference sequence). The CDR3 runs 16 residues. The CDR3 bases are TGTGCCAGCAGCGGTTATGGACTAGCGGAACAAGAGACCCAGTACTTC. Translation gives CASSGYGLAEQETQYF.

This clone was detected ten times or more. V gene TRBV28 combines with J gene TRBJ1-3, with D unclear. Germline CDR1 reads MDHEN; CDR2 reads SYDVKM. The CDR3 consists of 16 residues. The ends were cut back, 4 bases at V and 0 bases at J, with 13 bases in the middle. CDR3 nucleotides: TGTGCCAGCAGTTCTGCCGAAATCTACTCTGGAAACACCATATATTTT. It is translated as CASSSAEIYSGNTIYF.